This T cell receptor beta chain was sequenced during a study of OX40 agonist ivuxolimab in advanced cancers. CDR3 size: 13 residues. V was pared by 4 bases and J by 8 bases, with 14 bases between. Germline V CDR1 and CDR2: MNHNS, SASEGT. Data came from immunoSEQ multiplex PCR; TCRdb stores just in-frame clones and leaves some out. The sample has about 89,000 clones; just over 90% are singletons. The V and J genes are TRBV6-1 and TRBJ1-2; a weak D match, TRBD1 (5 bases). The TCR was taken from an adult with an advanced solid tumor such as melanoma, head and neck, liver or kidney cancer. The sequenced sample was CD4+ or CD8+ T cells sorted from blood, obtained in a trial of the OX40 agonist ivuxolimab. The CDR3 coding sequence is TGTGCCAGCAGTGCTCCGTGGCGGGACGGCTACACCTTC. This encodes CASSAPWRDGYTF.